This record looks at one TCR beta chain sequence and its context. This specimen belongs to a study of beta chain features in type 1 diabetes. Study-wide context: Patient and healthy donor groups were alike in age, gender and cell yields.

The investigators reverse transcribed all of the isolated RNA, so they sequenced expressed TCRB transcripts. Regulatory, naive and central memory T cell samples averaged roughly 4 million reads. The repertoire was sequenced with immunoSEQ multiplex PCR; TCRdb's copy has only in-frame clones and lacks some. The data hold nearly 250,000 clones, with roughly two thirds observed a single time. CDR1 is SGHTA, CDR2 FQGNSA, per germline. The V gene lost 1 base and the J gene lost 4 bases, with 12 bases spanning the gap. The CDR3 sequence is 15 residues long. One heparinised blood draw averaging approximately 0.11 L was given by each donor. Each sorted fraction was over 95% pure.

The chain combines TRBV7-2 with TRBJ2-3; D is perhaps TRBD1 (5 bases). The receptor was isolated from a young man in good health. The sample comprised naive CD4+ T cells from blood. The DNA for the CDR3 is TGTGCCAGCAGCTTAGTGGGGCTTCACCCAGATACGCAGTATTTT. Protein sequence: CASSLVGLHPDTQYF.